This entry concerns a single T cell receptor beta chain. Its antigen is undetermined. The entry originates in a study of blood T cells in healthy people across ages. As for the study in general: Template-switching capture recovered about one barcoded beta molecule per two T cells. Notes on the study in general: Unsorted PBMCs prevented conclusive naive versus antigen-experienced comparison. Naive T cell percentage by flow cytometry tracked strongly with beta diversity.

For the second PCR, which ran for about 6 to 11 cycles, a sample-barcoded 5' primer and a J-beta primer mix were used. Researchers report that each sample yielded at least 3 million CDR3-containing paired-end reads. TCRdb itself ran the 5' RACE reads through MiXCR, one entry per CDR3 protein. The sample includes over 600,000 distinct CDR3 sequences, roughly 46% seen only once; the top ten take 15% to 20%. Germline lookup yields CDR1 SGHDT and CDR2 YYEEEE. The CDR3 covers 14 residues. V is TRBV5-6 and J is TRBJ2-5; the D call may be TRBD1 or TRBD2 (6 bases each). The DNA end favors TRBJ2-7, so the J call may be wrong. Sequencing input: blood. The sequence was collected from an elderly man in good health. Here the CDR3 reads CASSFGGQYYEQYF. The DNA of the CDR3 is TGTGCCAGCAGCTTCGGGGGACAATACTACGAGCAGTACTTC.